This is a list of T cell receptor beta chains from one sample in a study of T cells in Graves' hyperthyroidism and ophthalmopathy. TCRdb re-analysed the multiplex PCR reads in MiXCR, keeping a single row per CDR3 protein. The sample has about 720,000 distinct CDR3 sequences, about 16% seen once. The specimen sequenced was blood. The receptors here all came from a man aged 18 to 35 with Graves' hyperthyroidism. The CDR3 runs from the conserved cysteine through the conserved F or W. The D gene is left open where the match is weak. Clone size is not always given. Where it is, it says once, few, many or a class for expanded clones.

v_gene	j_gene	abundance	d_gene	CDR3aa	CDR3nt
TRBV14	TRBJ2-1	many	NA	CASSLGLGDEQFF	TGTGCCAGCAGCCTTGGGTTAGGAGATGAGCAGTTCTTC
TRBV27	TRBJ2-7	few	NA	CASRPRGRGRVEQYF	TGTGCCAGCAGGCCTCGGGGCAGGGGGAGGGTCGAGCAGTACTTC
TRBV6-1	TRBJ2-5	few	TRBD2	CASSLLGLAGVRETQYF	TGTGCCAGCAGTTTACTGGGACTAGCGGGAGTCAGGGAGACCCAGTACTTC
TRBV28	TRBJ2-6	few	TRBD1	CASNPGGASGANVLTF	TGTGCCAGCAACCCAGGGGGCGCCTCTGGGGCCAACGTCCTGACTTTC
TRBV24-1	TRBJ1-5	many	NA	CATASGNQPQHF	TGTGCCACCGCGTCGGGTAATCAGCCCCAGCATTTT
TRBV28	TRBJ2-1	many	NA	CASSQTPNEQFF	TGTGCCAGCAGTCAAACACCGAATGAGCAGTTCTTC
TRBV7-8	TRBJ2-5	few	NA	CASSLDRTSGETQYF	TGTGCCAGCAGCTTAGATCGGACGTCGGGAGAGACCCAGTACTTC
TRBV20-1	TRBJ1-5	few	NA	CSARRGKGYSNQPQHF	TGCAGTGCTAGACGTGGGAAGGGTTATAGCAATCAGCCCCAGCATTTT
TRBV15	TRBJ2-7	NA	NA	CATSRATLAYEQYF	TGTGCCACCAGCAGAGCAACCCTAGCCTACGAGCAGTACTTC
TRBV4-1	TRBJ1-2	NA	TRBD1	CASSQAVGGLSGYTF	TGCGCCAGCAGCCAAGCGGTAGGGGGCCTTTCTGGCTACACCTTC
TRBV12-5	TRBJ2-3	NA	NA	CASGFLGDTQYF	TGTGCTAGTGGTTTTCTTGGAGATACGCAGTATTTT
TRBV28	TRBJ2-1	many	TRBD1	CASSPTGAGPEQFF	TGTGCCAGCAGCCCCACAGGGGCGGGTCCTGAGCAGTTCTTC
TRBV2	TRBJ1-5	many	NA	CASSEGPGLNQPQHF	TGTGCCAGCAGTGAAGGCCCAGGGCTCAATCAGCCCCAGCATTTT
TRBV13	TRBJ2-3	NA	NA	CASSYRDGSTDTQYF	TGTGCCAGCAGCTACCGGGACGGTAGCACAGATACGCAGTATTTT
TRBV6-2/TRBV6-3	TRBJ1-6	once	NA	CASGNDGDNSPLHF	TGTGCCAGCGGAAACGATGGGGATAATTCACCCCTCCACTTT
TRBV2	TRBJ1-6	few	NA	CASRDPVTNNSPLHF	TGTGCCAGCAGAGACCCAGTTACTAATAATTCACCCCTCCACTTT